This T cell receptor beta chain was retrieved from a study of beta chain features in type 1 diabetes. In the case of this clone: Its target is unknown.

Points from the study as a whole: Shortening that was moderate but significant affected the TCRB CDR3s of Type 1 diabetes patients in all four CD4+ subsets. When VDJ junctions were examined, type 1 diabetes patients showed fewer insertions and more deletions.

Reverse transcribing all isolated RNA meant expressed TCRB transcripts were sequenced. Assay used: immunoSEQ multiplex PCR; TCRdb lists only in-frame clones, some missing. The sample includes about 22,000 clones, 50% to 70% seen only once; the top ten take under 0.4%. The TCR was taken from a man in his late teens or twenties with type 1 diabetes. The specimen was stem cell memory CD4+ T cells from blood.

CDR3 in DNA: TGTGCCAGCAGCGTAGGAACTAGCGGGGGGGCGGCCACAGATACGCAGTATTTT. Its translation is CASSVGTSGGAATDTQYF. The rearrangement uses TRBV9 and TRBJ2-3; 13 bases are shared with TRBD2. The CDR3 contains 18 residues. CDR1 SGDLS and CDR2 YYNGEE come from the germline V gene. With 0 bases clipped from V and 2 bases from J, the junction kept 6 bases outside the gene matches.